The 32 T cell receptor beta chains given below trace back to one sample, sequenced in a study of T cell repertoires in cytomegalovirus infection. A single record per CDR3 protein comes from TCRdb applying MiXCR to the reads. This sample has 200,000 to 250,000 distinct CDR3 sequences; about 12% occur once, and the top ten carry 1.5% to 2%. Material for sequencing was PBMCs. The source of these receptors is a human donor in good health (CMV status not recorded). Some clones in this sample may be carry-over from other donors' samples.

There are many counts of this clonotype. This chain links TRBV7-2 with TRBJ2-3, with TRBD2 matching 11 bases. The length of the CDR3 is 17 residues. V was clipped by 2 bases and J by 1 base; unmatched bases: 5. Per germline, CDR1 SGHTA and CDR2 FQGNSA. The CDR3 region is CASSLISGGAGTDTQYF. As DNA, the CDR3 is TGTGCCAGCAGCTTAATTAGCGGGGGGGCTGGCACAGATACGCAGTATTTT.

The genes are TRBV7-9 and TRBJ1-5; D unresolved. The CDR3 consists of 15 residues. Germline CDR1 SEHNR, CDR2 FQNEAQ (reference sequence). Trimming left V 4 bases short and J 1 base short, with 11 bases between. The CDR3 protein is CASSSTGRSNQPQHF. The CDR3 DNA sequence: TGTGCCAGCAGCTCGACGGGTAGGAGCAATCAGCCCCAGCATTTT.

This clonotype was seen only a few times. V is TRBV9 and J is TRBJ1-1, with TRBD1 matching over 7 bases. J gave up 1 base and V 0 bases, and 3 bases lay outside the gene matches. CDR1 is SGDLS, CDR2 YYNGEE, per germline. The CDR3 covers 15 residues. CDR3 sequence (DNA): TGTGCCAGCAGCGTAGCGACAGGGTCGAACACTGAAGCTTTCTTT. Its translation: CASSVATGSNTEAFF.

This sequence joins TRBV20-1 and TRBJ1-1, with D unclear. The CDR3 is 13 residues long. Trimming shortened V by 3 bases and J by 6 bases, and 14 bases separated the two germline ends. Germline CDR1 DFQATT, CDR2 SNEGSKA (reference sequence). The CDR3 nucleotides are TGCAGTGCTAGTGAGCGTTGGTATCCTGAAGCTTTCTTT. Its protein product is CSASERWYPEAFF.

This clonotype occurred a few times. The rearrangement links TRBV5-3 to TRBJ2-1, with D possibly being TRBD1 or TRBD2 (6 bases each). TRBV5-3 is sorted into the ORF group, with uncertain function. The CDR3 consists of 14 residues. Trimming took off 8 bases at V and 6 bases at J, with 18 bases between the two ends. CDR3 DNA: TGTGCCAGCAGGAATGGAGGGGGACTCAATGAGCAGTTCTTC. Encoded protein: CASRNGGGLNEQFF.

The chain couples TRBV7-3 to TRBJ2-1; 7 nucleotides agree with TRBD2. From germline, CDR1 is SGHTA and CDR2 FQGTGA. CDR3 length: 18 residues. The V gene end was trimmed by 5 bases and the J gene end by 3 bases; junction bases not matched to a gene: 16. The CDR3 region is CASSPRKGGGVIYNEQFF. CDR3 sequence (DNA): TGTGCCAGCAGCCCGAGAAAAGGTGGGGGGGTCATCTACAATGAGCAGTTCTTC. Together with reference TRBV7-3 and TRBJ2-1, the CDR3 gives the full variable domain: GAGVSQTPSNKVTEKGKYVELRCDPISGHTALYWYRQSLGQGPEFLIYFQGTGAADDSGLPNDRFFAVRPEGSVSTLKIQRTERGDSAVYLCASSPRKGGGVIYNEQFFGPGTRLTVL.

This clonotype was counted between two and nine times. This rearrangement joins TRBV15 to TRBJ1-2; 8 bases agree with TRBD1. CDR1 LNHNV and CDR2 YYDKDF come from the germline V gene (reference sequence). The length of the CDR3 is 14 residues. V trimming: 4 bases; J trimming: 12 bases; junction bases outside the gene matches: 13. CDR3 residues: CATSTMTGTGRDTF. The CDR3 DNA is TGTGCCACCAGCACGATGACCGGGACAGGCCGCGACACCTTC.

This clonotype was picked up many times. The chain links TRBV6-2 or TRBV6-3 to TRBJ2-5; TRBD2 agrees at 7 bases. The CDR3 runs to 18 residues. The V segment lost 5 bases and the J segment 6 bases; nucleotides outside the gene matches: 21. Germline V CDR1 and CDR2: MNHEY, SVGEGT. As DNA, the CDR3 is TGTGCCAGCAGTCGCCCGGGAAATCCACCTAGCGGTTTGAAGACCCAGTACTTC. This sequence encodes CASSRPGNPPSGLKTQYF.

This clonotype was observed many times. The gene calls are TRBV19 and TRBJ2-1; TRBD2 aligns across 7 bases. Germline CDR1 is LNHDA and CDR2 is SQIVND (reference sequence). V shed 11 bases, J shed 7 bases, and the junction held 11 bases outside the gene matches. The CDR3 totals 13 residues. The DNA for the CDR3 is TGTGCCTCTGAGACTAGCATAGGAAATGAGCAGTTCTTC. This codes for CASETSIGNEQFF.

This clonotype was picked up many times. This sequence joins TRBV7-2 and TRBJ1-4; D is unresolved. From germline, CDR1 is SGHTA and CDR2 FQGNSA. This CDR3 comprises 12 residues. Trimming stripped 3 bases from V and 5 bases from J, with 4 bases between. The CDR3 sequence is CASSFLNEKLFF. CDR3 nucleotide sequence: TGTGCCAGCAGCTTTTTAAATGAAAAACTGTTTTTT.

This clonotype came up many times. This sequence joins TRBV18 and TRBJ2-7; 7 bases line up with TRBD2. After removal of 0 bases from V and 4 bases from J, the junction contained 3 bases not matched to a gene. Germline loops: CDR1 KGHSH, CDR2 LQKENI. This CDR3 contains 14 residues. The CDR3 coding sequence is TGTGCCAGCTCACCACCGCTGCGGGAGTACGAGCAGTACTTC. Amino acids: CASSPPLREYEQYF.

The V call is TRBV5-6, the J call TRBJ2-7; 11 bases match TRBD2. Germline trimming cut 5 bases from V and 4 bases from J; bases unmatched to any gene: 8. This CDR3 has 15 residues. Per the germline V gene, CDR1 is SGHDT and CDR2 is YYEEEE. CDR3 protein: CASRGTSGAGYEQYF. Written as DNA, the CDR3 is TGTGCCAGCAGGGGGACTAGCGGAGCAGGGTACGAGCAGTACTTC.

There are a few counts of this clonotype. One base away lies a much larger clone, so this may be a sequencing read error. The chain combines TRBV7-9 with TRBJ2-1, with a tentative D call TRBD2 (5 bases). The CDR3 spans 13 residues. In germline, CDR1 is SEHNR, CDR2 FQNEAQ (reference sequence). Trimming took 2 bases from V and 4 from J, leaving 6 bases between them. The CDR3 DNA is TGTGCCAGCAGCTTATGGGAGTACAATGAGCAGTTCTTC. This encodes CASSLWEYNEQFF. The full variable domain, completed using reference TRBV7-9 and TRBJ2-1, is DTGVSQNPRHKITKRGQNVTFRCDPISEHNRLYWYRQTLGQGPEFLTYFQNEAQLEKSRLLSDRFSAERPKGSFSTLEIQRTEQGDSAMYLCASSLWEYNEQFFGPGTRLTVL.

The sample holds many counts of this clonotype. The V call is TRBV7-2, the J call TRBJ2-3, with 10 bases identical to TRBD1. V lost 5 bases and J lost 4; bases outside the gene matches: 3. The germline gives CDR1 SGHTA, CDR2 FQGNSA. This CDR3 comprises 14 residues. CDR3 loop: CASSQTGGADTQYF. The CDR3 DNA sequence: TGTGCCAGCAGCCAGACAGGGGGCGCAGATACGCAGTATTTT. The full variable domain, with the rest looked up from reference TRBV7-2 and TRBJ2-3, is GAGVSQSPSNKVTEKGKDVELRCDPISGHTALYWYRQSLGQGLEFLIYFQGNSAPDKSGLPSDRFSAERTGGSVSTLTIQRTQQEDSAVYLCASSQTGGADTQYFGPGTRLTVL.

This clonotype was detected many times. The chain uses TRBV4-1 and TRBJ2-3; TRBD2 matches 7 bases. The germline CDR1 and CDR2 sequences are MGHRA and YSYEKL. This CDR3 has 16 amino acids. V was clipped by 3 bases and J by 0 bases; unmatched bases: 6. CDR3 residues: CASSHRRSGSTDTQYF. For the CDR3, the DNA is TGCGCCAGCAGCCACCGACGTAGCGGGAGCACAGATACGCAGTATTTT.

The sample holds many counts of this clonotype. The rearrangement uses TRBV7-9 and TRBJ2-5; 9 positions match TRBD1. Germline V gene sequence: CDR1 SEHNR, CDR2 FQNEAQ (reference sequence). With V trimmed by 1 base and J by 3 bases, 15 bases remained unmatched. The CDR3 length is 19 residues. CDR3 in amino acids: CASSLVERTGEIAKETQYF. CDR3 sequence (DNA): TGTGCCAGCAGCTTAGTCGAAAGGACAGGGGAAATCGCAAAAGAGACCCAGTACTTC. The variable domain in full, completed from reference TRBV7-9 and TRBJ2-5, reads DTGVSQNPRHKITKRGQNVTFRCDPISEHNRLYWYRQTLGQGPEFLTYFQNEAQLEKSRLLSDRFSAERPKGSFSTLEIQRTEQGDSAMYLCASSLVERTGEIAKETQYFGPGTRLLVL.

The chain recombines TRBV6-2 or TRBV6-3 with TRBJ2-5, with D unresolved. The CDR3 is made up of 11 amino acids. Germline V CDR1 and CDR2: MNHEY, SVGEGT. Trimming shortened V by 9 bases and J by 2 bases, and 7 bases separated the two germline ends. The chain's CDR3 is CARSPQETQYF. The CDR3 DNA sequence: TGTGCCAGAAGTCCTCAAGAGACCCAGTACTTC.

This clonotype was counted many times. The genes are TRBV12-3 or TRBV12-4 and TRBJ2-7; possible D gene TRBD2, 6 bases. The CDR3 covers 14 residues. V lost 6 bases, J lost 3 bases, and 15 bases lay in between. The CDR3 coding sequence is TGTGCCAGCAGGCGAGGGACTCGCGGCTACGAGCAGTACTTC. Its translation: CASRRGTRGYEQYF.

Ten or more counts support this clonotype. The chain recombines TRBV5-6 with TRBJ1-1; D ambiguous. CDR3 length: 15 residues. V gave up 0 bases and J gave up 0 bases, with 9 bases separating them. The V gene's germline CDR1 is SGHDT and CDR2 YYEEEE. The CDR3 spells CASSLVRRLNTEAFF. In nucleotides, the CDR3 is TGTGCCAGCAGCTTGGTACGCAGACTGAACACTGAAGCTTTCTTT.

This clonotype has a handful of counts. V and J are TRBV10-3 and TRBJ2-3, with a tentative D call TRBD1 (5 bases). Germline CDR1 is ENHRY and CDR2 is SYGVKD. The germline V and J ends were trimmed by 4 bases and 1 base, with 12 bases remaining between them. The CDR3 loop spans 15 amino acids. Written as DNA, the CDR3 is TGTGCCATCAGTGCCCTAGGGGTTGGCACAGATACGCAGTATTTT. Amino acids: CAISALGVGTDTQYF.

Note on this clonotype: With a much larger clone just one base away, this may be a read error. J is TRBJ2-2 and V is TRBV4-2; D could derive from TRBD1 or TRBD2 (5 bases each). The length of the CDR3 is 17 residues. CDR1 and CDR2 from the germline V gene are LGHNA and YNFKEQ. Trimming left V 4 bases short and J 6 bases short, with 21 bases between. CDR3: CASSPRPTLRDPGELFF. The DNA for the CDR3 is TGTGCCAGCAGCCCTAGACCCACTCTAAGGGACCCCGGGGAGCTGTTTTTT.

There are a few counts of this clonotype. The chain recombines TRBV11-3 with TRBJ1-1, with D uncertain. CDR3 length: 16 residues. V lost 3 bases to trimming and J lost 0 bases, with 14 bases between them. Per germline, CDR1 SGHNT and CDR2 YENEEA. This CDR3 is CASSFGQNGMNTEAFF. CDR3 DNA sequence: TGTGCCAGCAGCTTCGGGCAAAATGGAATGAACACTGAAGCTTTCTTT.

This clonotype was seen repeatedly, ten times or more. The chain links TRBV6-2 or TRBV6-3 to TRBJ2-1; 9 bases agree with TRBD1. The CDR3 sequence is 16 residues long. Looked up from germline, CDR1 is MNHEY and CDR2 is SVGEGT. With 7 bases clipped from V and 3 bases from J, the junction kept 10 bases outside the gene matches. The CDR3 region is CASINSGQGIYNEQFF. The DNA for the CDR3 is TGTGCCAGCATCAATTCGGGACAGGGAATCTACAATGAGCAGTTCTTC.

This clonotype was counted at least ten times. The chain is built from TRBV2 and TRBJ2-3; 7 bases align to TRBD1. The CDR3 totals 13 residues. The germline V gene has CDR1 SNHLY and CDR2 FYNNEI. With V trimmed by 8 bases and J by 0 bases, 2 bases remained unmatched. As DNA, the CDR3 is TGTGCCAGCGGGACAGTTAGCACAGATACGCAGTATTTT. Protein sequence: CASGTVSTDTQYF.

This chain connects TRBV27 to TRBJ1-2; D possibly corresponds to TRBD1 (5 bases). The germline gives CDR1 MNHEY, CDR2 SMNVEV (reference sequence). Trimming removed 5 bases from V and 10 bases from J, with 14 bases in between. This CDR3 spans 12 amino acids. The CDR3 DNA is TGTGCCAGCAGTCACCGGGACGGATACTACACCTTC. Translating it yields CASSHRDGYYTF.

This clonotype has at least ten counts. The chain uses TRBV7-2 and TRBJ2-2; D is unresolved. This CDR3 spans 15 amino acids. With 8 bases removed from V and 0 bases from J, the gap between germline ends came to 13 bases. Germline CDR1 reads SGHTA; CDR2 reads FQGNSA. The CDR3, as DNA: TGTGCCAGCTCTCGGCGGCGATCGAACACCGGGGAGCTGTTTTTT. Amino acids: CASSRRRSNTGELFF.

This clonotype was observed a single time. A much larger clone lies one base from this, so it may be a read error. The rearrangement joins TRBV11-3 to TRBJ1-4; the D gene is possibly TRBD1 (5 bases). V lost 1 base and J 8 bases, leaving 17 bases between the germline ends. CDR3 size: 16 residues. Germline loops: CDR1 SGHNT, CDR2 YENEEA. The CDR3 loop is CASSLGTTTLEEKLFF. The DNA for the CDR3 is TGTGCCAGCAGCTTAGGGACAACCACACTCGAGGAAAAACTGTTTTTT.

This clonotype was seen more than once but under ten times. V usage is TRBV2 and J usage is TRBJ1-2; tentative D call: TRBD1 (5 bases). This CDR3 is built from 13 residues. Per germline, CDR1 SNHLY and CDR2 FYNNEI. V lost 3 bases and J 4 bases, leaving 9 bases between the germline ends. The CDR3 sequence is CASSEQGGYGYTF. The CDR3 bases are TGTGCCAGCAGTGAGCAGGGTGGCTATGGCTACACCTTC.

The gene calls are TRBV6-6 and TRBJ1-5; D is possibly TRBD1 (6 bases). The CDR3 totals 14 residues. The V gene's germline CDR1 is MNHNY and CDR2 SVGAGI (reference sequence). V gave up 6 bases and J gave up 6 bases, with 15 bases separating them. Written as DNA, the CDR3 is TGTGCCAGCAGCTACGGGGGCGGGGGTCAGCCCCAGCATTTT. It specifies CASSYGGGGQPQHF.

The chain uses TRBV4-3 and TRBJ1-4; the D is unclear. The V end was cut by 3 bases, the J end by 8 bases, with 13 bases between. The length of the CDR3 is 14 residues. CDR1 LGHNA and CDR2 YSLEER come from the germline V gene. The CDR3 sequence: CASSQDRDGEKLFF. The CDR3 DNA is TGCGCCAGCAGCCAGGATCGGGATGGAGAAAAACTGTTTTTT.

As concerns this clonotype: At one boundary the junction diverges from the germline segment, which might be a read error. V and J are TRBV7-9 and TRBJ2-1; the match to TRBD2 covers 16 bases. This CDR3 has 18 residues. Germline V gene data show CDR1 as SEHNR and CDR2 as FQNEAQ (reference sequence). CDR3 DNA: TGTGCCAGCAGCGGGGGACTAGCGGGGGGGAGCTCCTTCAATGAGCAGTTCTTC. Amino acid sequence: CASSGGLAGGSSFNEQFF. Complete variable domain (other parts from reference TRBV7-9 and TRBJ2-1): DTGVSQNPRHKITKRGQNVTFRCDPISEHNRLYWYRQTLGQGPEFLTYFQNEAQLEKSRLLSDRFSAERPKGSFSTLEIQRTEQGDSAMYLCASSGGLAGGSSFNEQFFGPGTRLTVL.

This clonotype was observed a few times. The chain has TRBV27 and TRBJ1-2; TRBD1 agrees at 7 bases. The germline CDR1 and CDR2 sequences are MNHEY and SMNVEV (reference sequence). V lost 5 bases to trimming and J lost 0 bases; unmatched junction nucleotides: 9. The CDR3 has 16 residues. In DNA, the CDR3 is TGTGCCAGCAGTACAGGGGTGGACAGTTCTAACTATGGCTACACCTTC. Translation: CASSTGVDSSNYGYTF.